The 2 T cell receptor beta chains below were found in one sample sequenced in a study of blood T cell repertoires in COVID-19. Sequenced by immunoSEQ multiplex PCR; TCRdb stores in-frame clones only, minus some. This repertoire shows about 89,000 clones, 70% to 80% found once; its top ten account for less than 60%. Sequencing was performed on peripheral blood. The receptors derive from a human donor in a cohort sampled during active COVID-19.

V and J are TRBV28 and TRBJ1-2; 9 nucleotides line up with TRBD1. The CDR3 runs to 16 residues. Germline V gene lookup returns CDR1 MDHEN and CDR2 SYDVKM. V was pared by 5 bases and J by 4 bases, with 11 bases of the junction left unmatched. The CDR3 DNA is TGTGCCAGCAGTGGGGCCGGCGGGACAGGGACCTATGGCTACACCTTC. This encodes CASSGAGGTGTYGYTF.

This chain connects TRBV29-1 to TRBJ1-1, with TRBD1 matching over 8 bases. CDR1 is SQVTM, CDR2 ANQGSEA, per germline. With V trimmed by 5 bases and J by 4 bases, 12 bases remained unmatched. The CDR3 runs 15 residues. The chain's CDR3 is CSVSSNRGGATEAFF. For the CDR3, the DNA is TGCAGCGTTTCCTCGAACAGGGGGGGCGCCACTGAAGCTTTCTTT.